This T cell receptor (beta chain) was obtained from a study of T cell repertoires in cytomegalovirus infection. MiXCR was run by TCRdb on the reads, yielding one entry per CDR3 protein. The sample includes about 830,000 distinct CDR3 sequences, about 31% of them seen just once. As regards this clonotype: Its antigen is still unknown.

This TCR was sampled from a human donor in good health (CMV status not recorded). Some clones in this sample may be carry-over from other donors' samples. The sample consisted of cultured CD8+ T cells from PBMCs, taken from culture after CMV antigen stimulation.

The CDR3 coding sequence is TGTGCCAGCAGTTACTCGATACAGGGGGCCGGGGAGCTGTTTTTT. Protein: CASSYSIQGAGELFF. This chain uses TRBV6-5 with TRBJ2-2, with TRBD1 matching over 8 bases. V was pared by 0 bases and J by 6 bases, with 3 bases of the junction left unmatched. Germline CDR1 is MNHEY and CDR2 is SVGAGI. CDR3 length equals 15 residues.